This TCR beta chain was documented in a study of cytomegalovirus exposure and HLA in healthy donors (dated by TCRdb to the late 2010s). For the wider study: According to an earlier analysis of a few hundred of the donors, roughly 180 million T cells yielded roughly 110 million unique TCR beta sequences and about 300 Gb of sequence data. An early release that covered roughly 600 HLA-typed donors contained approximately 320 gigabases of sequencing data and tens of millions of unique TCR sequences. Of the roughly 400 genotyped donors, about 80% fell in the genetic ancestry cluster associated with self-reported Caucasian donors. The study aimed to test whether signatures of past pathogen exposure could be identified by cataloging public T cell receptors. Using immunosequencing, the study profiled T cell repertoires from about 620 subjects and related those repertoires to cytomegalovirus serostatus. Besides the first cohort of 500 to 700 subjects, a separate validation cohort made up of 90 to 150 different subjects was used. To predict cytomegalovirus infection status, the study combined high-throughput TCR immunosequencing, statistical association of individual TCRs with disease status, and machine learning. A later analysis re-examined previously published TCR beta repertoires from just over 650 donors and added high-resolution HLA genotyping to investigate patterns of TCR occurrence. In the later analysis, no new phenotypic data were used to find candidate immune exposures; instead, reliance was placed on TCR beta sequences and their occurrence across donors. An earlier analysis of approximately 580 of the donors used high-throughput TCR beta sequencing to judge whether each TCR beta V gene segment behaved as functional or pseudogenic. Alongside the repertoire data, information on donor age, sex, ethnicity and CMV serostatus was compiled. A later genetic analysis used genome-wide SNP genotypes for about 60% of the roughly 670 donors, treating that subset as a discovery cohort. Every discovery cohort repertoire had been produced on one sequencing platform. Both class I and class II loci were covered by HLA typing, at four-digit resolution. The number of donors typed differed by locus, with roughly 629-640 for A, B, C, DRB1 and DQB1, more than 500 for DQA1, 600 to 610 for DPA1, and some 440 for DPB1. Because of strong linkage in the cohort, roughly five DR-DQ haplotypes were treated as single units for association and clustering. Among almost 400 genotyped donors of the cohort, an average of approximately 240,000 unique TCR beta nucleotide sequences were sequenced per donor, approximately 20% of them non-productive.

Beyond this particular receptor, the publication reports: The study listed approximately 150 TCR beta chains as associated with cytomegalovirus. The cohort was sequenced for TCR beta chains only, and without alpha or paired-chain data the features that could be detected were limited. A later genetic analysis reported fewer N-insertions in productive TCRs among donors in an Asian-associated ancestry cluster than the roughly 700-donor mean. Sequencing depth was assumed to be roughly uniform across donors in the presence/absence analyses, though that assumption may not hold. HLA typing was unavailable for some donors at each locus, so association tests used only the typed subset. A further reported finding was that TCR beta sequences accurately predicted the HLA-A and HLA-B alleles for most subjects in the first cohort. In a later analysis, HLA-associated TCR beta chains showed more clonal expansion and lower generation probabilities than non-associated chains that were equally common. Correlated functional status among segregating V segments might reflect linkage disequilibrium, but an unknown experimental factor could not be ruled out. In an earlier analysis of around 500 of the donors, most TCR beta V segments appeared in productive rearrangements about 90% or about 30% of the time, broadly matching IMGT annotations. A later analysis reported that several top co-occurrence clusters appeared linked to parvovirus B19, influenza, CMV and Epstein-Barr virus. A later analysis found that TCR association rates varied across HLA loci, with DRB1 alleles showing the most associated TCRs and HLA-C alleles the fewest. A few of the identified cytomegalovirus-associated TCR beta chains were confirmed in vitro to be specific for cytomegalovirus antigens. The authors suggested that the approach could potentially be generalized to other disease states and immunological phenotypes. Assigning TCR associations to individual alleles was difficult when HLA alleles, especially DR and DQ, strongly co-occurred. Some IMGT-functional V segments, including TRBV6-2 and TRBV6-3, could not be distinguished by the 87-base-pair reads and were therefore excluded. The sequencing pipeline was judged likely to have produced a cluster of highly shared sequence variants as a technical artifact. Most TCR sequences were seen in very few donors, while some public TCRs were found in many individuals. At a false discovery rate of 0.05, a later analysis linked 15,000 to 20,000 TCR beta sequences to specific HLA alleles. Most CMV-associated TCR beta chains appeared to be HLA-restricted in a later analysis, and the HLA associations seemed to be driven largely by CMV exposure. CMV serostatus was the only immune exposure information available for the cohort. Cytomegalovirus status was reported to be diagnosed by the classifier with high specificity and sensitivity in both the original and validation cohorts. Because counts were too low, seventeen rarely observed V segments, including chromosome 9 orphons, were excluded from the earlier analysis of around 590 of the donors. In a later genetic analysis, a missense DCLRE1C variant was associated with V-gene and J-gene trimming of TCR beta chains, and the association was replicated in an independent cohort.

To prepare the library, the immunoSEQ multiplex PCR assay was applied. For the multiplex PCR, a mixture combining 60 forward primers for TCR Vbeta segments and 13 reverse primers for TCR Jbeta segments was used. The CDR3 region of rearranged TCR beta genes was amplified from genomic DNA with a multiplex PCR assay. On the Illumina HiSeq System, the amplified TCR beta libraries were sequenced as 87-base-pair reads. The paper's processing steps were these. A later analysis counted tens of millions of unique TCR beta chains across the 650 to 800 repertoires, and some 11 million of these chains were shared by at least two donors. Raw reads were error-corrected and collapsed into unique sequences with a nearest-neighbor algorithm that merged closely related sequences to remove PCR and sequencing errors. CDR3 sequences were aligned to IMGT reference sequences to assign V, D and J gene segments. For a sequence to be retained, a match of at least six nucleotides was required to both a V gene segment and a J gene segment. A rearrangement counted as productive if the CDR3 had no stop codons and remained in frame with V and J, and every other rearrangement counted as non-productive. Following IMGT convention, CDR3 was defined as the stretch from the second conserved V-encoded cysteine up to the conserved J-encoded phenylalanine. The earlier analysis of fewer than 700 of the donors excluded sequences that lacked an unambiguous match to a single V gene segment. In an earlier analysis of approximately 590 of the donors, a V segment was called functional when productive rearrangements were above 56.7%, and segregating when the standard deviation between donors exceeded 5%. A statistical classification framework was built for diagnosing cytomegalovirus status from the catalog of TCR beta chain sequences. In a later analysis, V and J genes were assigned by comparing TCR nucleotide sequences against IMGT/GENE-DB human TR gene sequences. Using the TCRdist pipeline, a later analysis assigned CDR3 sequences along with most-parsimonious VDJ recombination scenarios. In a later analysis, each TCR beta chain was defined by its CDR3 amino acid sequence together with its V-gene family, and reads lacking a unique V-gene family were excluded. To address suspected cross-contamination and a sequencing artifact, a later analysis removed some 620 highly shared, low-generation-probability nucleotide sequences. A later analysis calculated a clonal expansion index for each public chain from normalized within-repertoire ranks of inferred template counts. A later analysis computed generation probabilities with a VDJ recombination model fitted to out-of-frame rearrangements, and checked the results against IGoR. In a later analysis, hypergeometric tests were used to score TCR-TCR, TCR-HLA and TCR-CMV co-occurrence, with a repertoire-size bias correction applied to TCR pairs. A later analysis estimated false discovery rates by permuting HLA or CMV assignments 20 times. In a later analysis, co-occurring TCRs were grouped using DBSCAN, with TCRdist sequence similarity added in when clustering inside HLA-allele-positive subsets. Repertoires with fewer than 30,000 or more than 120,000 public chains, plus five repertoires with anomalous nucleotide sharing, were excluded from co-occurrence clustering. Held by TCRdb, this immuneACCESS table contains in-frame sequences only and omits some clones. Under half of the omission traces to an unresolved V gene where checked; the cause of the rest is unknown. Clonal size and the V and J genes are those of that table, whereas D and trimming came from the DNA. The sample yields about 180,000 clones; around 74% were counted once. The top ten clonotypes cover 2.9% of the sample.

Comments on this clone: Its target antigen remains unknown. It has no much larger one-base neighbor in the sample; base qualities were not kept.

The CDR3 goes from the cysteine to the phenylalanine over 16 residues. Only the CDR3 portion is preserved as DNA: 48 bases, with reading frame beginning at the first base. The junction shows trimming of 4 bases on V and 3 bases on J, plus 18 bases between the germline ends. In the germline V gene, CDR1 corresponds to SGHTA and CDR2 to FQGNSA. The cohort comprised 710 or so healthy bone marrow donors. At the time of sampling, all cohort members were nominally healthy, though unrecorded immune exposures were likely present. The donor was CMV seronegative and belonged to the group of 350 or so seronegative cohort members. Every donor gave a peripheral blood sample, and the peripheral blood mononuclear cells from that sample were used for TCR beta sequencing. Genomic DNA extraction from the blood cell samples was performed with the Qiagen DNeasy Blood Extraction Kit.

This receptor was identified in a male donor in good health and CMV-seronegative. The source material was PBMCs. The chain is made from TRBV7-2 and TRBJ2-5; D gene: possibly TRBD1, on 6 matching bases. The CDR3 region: CASSSRTGNAEETQYF. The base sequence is TGTGCCAGCAGCTCCCGTACAGGGAATGCTGAAGAGACCCAGTACTTC.